This section outlines one T cell receptor beta chain sequence together with its context. Its cognate antigen is unknown. These data originate in a study of CD8 T cells in Susac syndrome. Study-wide results and caveats: It was acknowledged in the study that the number of individuals who were included in its TCR sequencing and HLA analysis was relatively small.

Reverse transcription used about 0.45 to 1 ug RNA and random hexamers. Amplification of TCR beta CDR3 was carried out by immunoSEQ multiplex PCR, which covered 54 Vbeta and 13 Jbeta segments. TCRdb re-derived calls from the immunoSEQ multiplex PCR reads in MiXCR, one entry per CDR3 protein. The data hold 150,000 to 200,000 distinct CDR3 sequences, with 80% to 95% observed a single time. The V gene's germline CDR1 is SGHTA and CDR2 FQGNSA. CDR3 length: 12 amino acids. Trimming took 4 bases from V and 9 from J, leaving 10 bases between them. While CD8+ and CD4+ T cells were isolated negatively, TEMRA cells were enriched by FACS.

V and J are TRBV7-2 and TRBJ1-3; D is ambiguous. The sample was CD4+ T cells from PBMCs. The sequence derives from a human donor in good health. CDR3 protein: CASSSYSGTIYF. The CDR3 nucleotides read TGTGCCAGCAGCTCATACAGCGGCACCATATATTTT.